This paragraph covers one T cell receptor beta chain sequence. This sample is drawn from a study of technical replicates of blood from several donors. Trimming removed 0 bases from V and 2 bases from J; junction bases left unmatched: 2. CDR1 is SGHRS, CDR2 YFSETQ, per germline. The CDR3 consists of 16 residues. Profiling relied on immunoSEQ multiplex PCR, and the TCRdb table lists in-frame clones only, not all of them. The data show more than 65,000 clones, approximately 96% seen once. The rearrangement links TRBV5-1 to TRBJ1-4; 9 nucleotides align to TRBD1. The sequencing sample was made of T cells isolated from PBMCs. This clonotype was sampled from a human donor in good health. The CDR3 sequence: CASSLGGQGTNEKLFF. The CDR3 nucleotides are TGCGCCAGCAGCTTGGGAGGACAGGGGACTAATGAAAAACTGTTTTTT.